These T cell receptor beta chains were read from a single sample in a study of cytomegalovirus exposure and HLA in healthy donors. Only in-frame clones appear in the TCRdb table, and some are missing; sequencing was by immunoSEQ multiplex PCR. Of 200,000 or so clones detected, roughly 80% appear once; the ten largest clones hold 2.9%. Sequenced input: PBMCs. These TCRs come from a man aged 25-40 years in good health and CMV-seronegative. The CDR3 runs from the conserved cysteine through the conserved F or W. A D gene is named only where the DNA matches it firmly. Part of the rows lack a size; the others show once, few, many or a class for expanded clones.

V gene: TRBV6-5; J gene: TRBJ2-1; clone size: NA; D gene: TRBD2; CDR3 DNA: TGTGCCAGCAGTTATTCAAGCGGGGGGGTCTACAATGAGCAGTTCTTC; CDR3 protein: CASSYSSGGVYNEQFF
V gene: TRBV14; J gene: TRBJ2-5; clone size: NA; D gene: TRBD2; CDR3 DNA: TGTGCCAGCAGCCAAGCGTTTGGACGACTAGCGGGGGATCAAGAGACCCAGTACTTC; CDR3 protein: CASSQAFGRLAGDQETQYF
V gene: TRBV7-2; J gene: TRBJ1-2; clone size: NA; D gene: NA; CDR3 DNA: TGTGCCAGCAGCTTGAAACCCGGGGTAGTTAGTTATGGCTACACCTTC; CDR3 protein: CASSLKPGVVSYGYTF
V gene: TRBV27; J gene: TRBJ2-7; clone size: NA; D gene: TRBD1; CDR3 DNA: TGTGCCAGCAGTTCCTATCTGACAGGGGAACGTCGCGAGCAGTACTTC; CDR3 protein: CASSSYLTGERREQYF
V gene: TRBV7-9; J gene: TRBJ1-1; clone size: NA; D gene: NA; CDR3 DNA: TGTGCCAGCAGCCGCTTGAGGGTTATGGACACTGAAGCTTTCTTT; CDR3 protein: CASSRLRVMDTEAFF
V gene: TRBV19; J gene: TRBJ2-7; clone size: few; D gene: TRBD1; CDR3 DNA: TGTGCCAGTAGTATCATGCGGGACAGGGGAAGGCAGTACTTC; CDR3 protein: CASSIMRDRGRQYF
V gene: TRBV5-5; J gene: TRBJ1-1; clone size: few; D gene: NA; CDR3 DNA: TGTGCCAGCAGCCCGCGGGGCCCTGAAGCTTTCTTT; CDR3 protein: CASSPRGPEAFF
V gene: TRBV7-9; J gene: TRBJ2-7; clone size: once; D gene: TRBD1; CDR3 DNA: TGTGCCAGCAGCTTAGACTGGGACAGGGGGCGCGTCGAGCAGTACTTC; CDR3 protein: CASSLDWDRGRVEQYF
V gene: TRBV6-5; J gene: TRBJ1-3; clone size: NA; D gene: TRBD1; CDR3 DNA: TGTGCCAGCAGTTACTCGGGGACAGGGTCTGGAAACACCATATATTTT; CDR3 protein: CASSYSGTGSGNTIYF
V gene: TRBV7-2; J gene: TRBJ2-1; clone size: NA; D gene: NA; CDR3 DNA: TGTGCCAGCAGCTCCACTAGCCGGCAACAGTTCTTC; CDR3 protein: CASSSTSRQQFF
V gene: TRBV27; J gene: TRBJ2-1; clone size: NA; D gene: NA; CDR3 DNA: TGTGCCAGCAGTTTAAGCCCCCCGCCGGGTGAGCAGTTCTTC; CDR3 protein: CASSLSPPPGEQFF
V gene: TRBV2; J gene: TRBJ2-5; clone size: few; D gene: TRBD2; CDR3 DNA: TGTGCCAGCACCCTTTGGGAGGGAGAGACCCAGTACTTC; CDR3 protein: CASTLWEGETQYF
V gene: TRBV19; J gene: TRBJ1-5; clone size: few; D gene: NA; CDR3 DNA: TGTGCCAGTAGTAGGACGGGGGGGTATCAGCCCCAGCATTTT; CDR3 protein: CASSRTGGYQPQHF
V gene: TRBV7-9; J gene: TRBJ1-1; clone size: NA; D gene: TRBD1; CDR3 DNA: TGTGCCAGCAGCTTAGCAGGACAGGGGATCACTGAAGCTTTCTTT; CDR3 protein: CASSLAGQGITEAFF
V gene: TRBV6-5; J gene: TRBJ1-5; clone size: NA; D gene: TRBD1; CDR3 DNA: TGTGCCAGCAGACCAGGACAGGGGGCATATCAGCCCCAGCATTTT; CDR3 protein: CASRPGQGAYQPQHF
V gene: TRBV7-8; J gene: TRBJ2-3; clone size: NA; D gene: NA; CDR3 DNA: TGTGCCAGCAGCTTATACCAAGGGGCAGATACGCAGTATTTT; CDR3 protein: CASSLYQGADTQYF
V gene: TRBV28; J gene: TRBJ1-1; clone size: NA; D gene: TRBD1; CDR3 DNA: TGTGCCAGCAGTAGAGGGGGCCCGAACACTGAAGCTTTCTTT; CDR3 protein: CASSRGGPNTEAFF
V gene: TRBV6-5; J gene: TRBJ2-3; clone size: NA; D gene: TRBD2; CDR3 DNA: TGTGCCAGCAGTCTAGGACTAGCGGCAGATACGCAGTATTTT; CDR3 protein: CASSLGLAADTQYF
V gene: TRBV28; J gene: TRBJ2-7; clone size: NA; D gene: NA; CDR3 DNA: TGCGCCAGCAGTTTATGGGGACTGACGAACTCCTACGAGCAGTACTTC; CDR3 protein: CASSLWGLTNSYEQYF
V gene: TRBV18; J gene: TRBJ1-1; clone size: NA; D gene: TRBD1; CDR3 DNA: TGTGCCAGCTCACCCAGGACAGGGGGCCCGAACACTGAAGCTTTCTTT; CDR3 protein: CASSPRTGGPNTEAFF
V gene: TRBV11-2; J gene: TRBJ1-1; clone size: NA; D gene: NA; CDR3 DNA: TGTGCCAGCAGCTTAGAACGAATCGGGACTGAAGCTTTCTTT; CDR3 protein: CASSLERIGTEAFF
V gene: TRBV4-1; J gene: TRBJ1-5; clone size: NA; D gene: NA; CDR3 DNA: TGCGCCAGCAGCCAAGATCCCCAGGGGCTCAATCAGCCCCAGCATTTT; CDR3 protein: CASSQDPQGLNQPQHF
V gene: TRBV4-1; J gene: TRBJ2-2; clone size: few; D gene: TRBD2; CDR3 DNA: TGCGCCAGCAGCCAAGAGGAGCGGGGGGCTTTCACCGGGGAGCTGTTTTTT; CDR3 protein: CASSQEERGAFTGELFF
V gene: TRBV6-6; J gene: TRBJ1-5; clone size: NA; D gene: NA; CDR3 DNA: TGTGCCAGCATCGAACGGGGGAATAGCAATCAGCCCCAGCATTTT; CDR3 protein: CASIERGNSNQPQHF
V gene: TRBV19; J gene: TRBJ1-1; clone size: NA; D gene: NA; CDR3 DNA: TGTGCCAGTAGTGAAGGTGACCGGGGAGTTAACACTGAAGCTTTCTTT; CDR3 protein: CASSEGDRGVNTEAFF
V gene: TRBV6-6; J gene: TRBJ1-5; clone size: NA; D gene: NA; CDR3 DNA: TGTGCCAGCAGTCGCGATGGTATCCAGCCCCAGCATTTT; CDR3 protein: CASSRDGIQPQHF
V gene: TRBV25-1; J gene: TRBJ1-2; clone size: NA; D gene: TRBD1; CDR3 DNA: TGTGCCAGCAGTGAGGGGGGACAGGGGATAAGCTATGGCTACACCTTC; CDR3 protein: CASSEGGQGISYGYTF
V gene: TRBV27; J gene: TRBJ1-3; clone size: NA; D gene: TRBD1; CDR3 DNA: TGTGCCAGCAGTCCGACAGGGACCTCTGGAAACACCATATATTTT; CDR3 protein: CASSPTGTSGNTIYF
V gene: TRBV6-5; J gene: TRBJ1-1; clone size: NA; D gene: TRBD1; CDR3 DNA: TGTGCCAGCAGTTACTCGACAGGGAGGACTGAAGCTTTCTTT; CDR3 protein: CASSYSTGRTEAFF
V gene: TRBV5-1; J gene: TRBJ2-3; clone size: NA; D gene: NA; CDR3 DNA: TGCGCCAGCAGCCGAGGAGGGGCGGGGGATACGCAGTATTTT; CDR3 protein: CASSRGGAGDTQYF
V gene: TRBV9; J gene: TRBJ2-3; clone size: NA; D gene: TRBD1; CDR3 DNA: TGTGCCAGCAGCCCAGGGACAGGTTGGACGGGTAGCACAGATACGCAGTATTTT; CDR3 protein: CASSPGTGWTGSTDTQYF
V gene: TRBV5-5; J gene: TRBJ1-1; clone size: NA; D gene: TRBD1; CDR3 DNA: TGTGCCAGCAGGACAGGGGTCAACATGAACACTGAAGCTTTCTTT; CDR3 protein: CASRTGVNMNTEAFF
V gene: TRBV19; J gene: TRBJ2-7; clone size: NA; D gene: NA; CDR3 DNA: TGTGCCAGTAGCCGAAGGGGAACCTACGAGCAGTACTTC; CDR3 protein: CASSRRGTYEQYF
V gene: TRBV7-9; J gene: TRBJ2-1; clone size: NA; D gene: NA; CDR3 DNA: TGTGCCAGCAGCTTAATTAGGGGCACCCTGCTGAATGAGCAGTTCTTC; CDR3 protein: CASSLIRGTLLNEQFF
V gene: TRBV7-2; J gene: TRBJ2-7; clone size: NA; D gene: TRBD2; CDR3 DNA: TGTGCCAGCAGACCAAGCGGGGGGGCCTACGAGCAGTACTTC; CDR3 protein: CASRPSGGAYEQYF
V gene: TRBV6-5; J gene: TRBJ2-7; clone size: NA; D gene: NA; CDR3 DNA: TGTGCCAGCAGTTACTCACGGGTATTCTACGAGCAGTACTTC; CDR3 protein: CASSYSRVFYEQYF
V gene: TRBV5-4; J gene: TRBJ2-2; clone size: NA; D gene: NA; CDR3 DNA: TGTGCCAGCAGCTCCCGACAGGCGAACACCGGGGAGCTGTTTTTT; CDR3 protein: CASSSRQANTGELFF
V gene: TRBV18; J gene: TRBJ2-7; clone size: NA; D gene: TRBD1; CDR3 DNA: TGTGCCAGCTCACCCCAGGGACAGATAAGCTCCTACGAGCAGTACTTC; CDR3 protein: CASSPQGQISSYEQYF
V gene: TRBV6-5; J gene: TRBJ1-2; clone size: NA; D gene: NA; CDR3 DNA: TGTGCCAGCAGTTATCGGACAGACCTTTATGGCTACACCTTC; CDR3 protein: CASSYRTDLYGYTF
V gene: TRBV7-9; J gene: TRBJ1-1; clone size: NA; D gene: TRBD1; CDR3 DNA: TGTGCCAGCCTATCCGGGACAGGGGGCAAAAGGGTGTATGTTGAAGCTTTCTTT; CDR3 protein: CASLSGTGGKRVYVEAFF
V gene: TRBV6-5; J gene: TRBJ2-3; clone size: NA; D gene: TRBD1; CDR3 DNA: TGTGCCAGCAAGCTGGGGACAGGGGGCAGAGATACGCAGTATTTT; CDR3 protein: CASKLGTGGRDTQYF
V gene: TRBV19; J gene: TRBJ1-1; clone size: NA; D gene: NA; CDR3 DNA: TGTGCCAGGGTTCCTGGGCCGTCGAACCGGGACAATGACACTGAAGCTTTCTTT; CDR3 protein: CARVPGPSNRDNDTEAFF
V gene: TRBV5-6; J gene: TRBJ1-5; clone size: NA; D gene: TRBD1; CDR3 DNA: TGTGCCAGCAGCTTGGGGACAGGGGGCGTGTTGGGACAGCCCCAGCATTTT; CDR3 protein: CASSLGTGGVLGQPQHF
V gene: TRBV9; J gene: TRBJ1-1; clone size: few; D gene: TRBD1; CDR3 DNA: TGTGCCAGCAGCGTAGAACAGGGGGACACTGAAGCTTTCTTT; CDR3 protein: CASSVEQGDTEAFF
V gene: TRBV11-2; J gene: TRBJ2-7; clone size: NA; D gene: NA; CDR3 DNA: TGTGCCAGCAGATCGAATGCCGGGTCAGCTACGAAAGAGCAGTACTTC; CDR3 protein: CASRSNAGSATKEQYF
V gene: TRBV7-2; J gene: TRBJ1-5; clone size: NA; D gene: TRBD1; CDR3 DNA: TGTGCCAGCAGCTTACGTACTACCGGGACAGGGGACAATCAGCCCCAGCATTTT; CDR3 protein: CASSLRTTGTGDNQPQHF
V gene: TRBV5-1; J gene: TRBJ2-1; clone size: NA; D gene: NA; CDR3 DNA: TGCGCCAGCAGCCACGGGACTCGATGGATTGAGCAGTTCTTC; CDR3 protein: CASSHGTRWIEQFF
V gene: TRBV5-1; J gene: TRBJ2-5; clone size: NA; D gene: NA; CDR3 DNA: TGCGCCAGCAGCTTGGAGATCCAGTCTCCCAAAGAGACCCAGTACTTC; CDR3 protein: CASSLEIQSPKETQYF
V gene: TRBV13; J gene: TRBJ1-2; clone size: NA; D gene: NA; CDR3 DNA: TGTGCCAGCAGCCCCCGTAACTATGGCTACACCTTC; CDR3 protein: CASSPRNYGYTF
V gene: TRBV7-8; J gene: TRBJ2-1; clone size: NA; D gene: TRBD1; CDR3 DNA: TGTGCCAGCAGCTTAACACAGGGGACCCACAATGAGCAGTTCTTC; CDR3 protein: CASSLTQGTHNEQFF
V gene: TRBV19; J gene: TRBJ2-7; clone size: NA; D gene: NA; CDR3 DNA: TGTGCCAGTAGTCAGGGAGGCAGGAGCTACGAGCAGTACTTC; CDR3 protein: CASSQGGRSYEQYF
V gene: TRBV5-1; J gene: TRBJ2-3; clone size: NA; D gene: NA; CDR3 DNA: TGCGCCAGTAGTCGACAGAAAGAGAGAGATACGCAGTATTTT; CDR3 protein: CASSRQKERDTQYF
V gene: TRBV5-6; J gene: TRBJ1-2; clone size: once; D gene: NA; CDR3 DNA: TGTGCCAGCAGCTTGGGCAGGGCAATTAGTGGCTACACCTTC; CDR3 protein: CASSLGRAISGYTF
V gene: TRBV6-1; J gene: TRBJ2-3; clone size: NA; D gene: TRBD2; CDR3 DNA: TGTGCCAGCAGTGAATCTAGCGGGGGGGCCGGAGATACGCAGTATTTT; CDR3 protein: CASSESSGGAGDTQYF